The sequence of this T cell receptor beta chain was determined in a study of blood T cell repertoires in COVID-19. This clone was recorded a few times. Looked up from germline, CDR1 is LNHDA and CDR2 is SQIVND (reference sequence). The trim removed 4 bases at V and 5 bases at J, leaving 14 bases unmatched. CDR3 length: 18 residues. Profiling relied on immunoSEQ multiplex PCR, and the TCRdb table lists in-frame clones only, not all of them. The sample has 100,000 to 150,000 clones; about 79% are singletons. Sequenced material: peripheral blood. The clonotype comes from a man aged 35 to 55 with active or convalescent COVID-19. The chain combines TRBV19 with TRBJ1-1, with 12 bases matching TRBD1. The CDR3, as DNA: TGTGCCAGTAGTAACAAACCGGGACAGGGGGCGGTTGAAACTGAAGCTTTCTTT. It translates to CASSNKPGQGAVETEAFF.